A single TCR beta chain is shown here with its context. Antigen: not known. CDR3 length: 15 residues. Trimming removed 6 bases from V and 2 bases from J, with 17 bases in between. Per the germline V gene, CDR1 is MDHEN and CDR2 is SYDVKM. TCRdb processed the reads anew with MiXCR; each CDR3 protein has one entry. The table includes some 940,000 distinct CDR3 sequences, approximately 31% detected once. These data are taken from a study of T cell repertoires in cytomegalovirus infection. At the level of the study: Both a matching HLA type and CMV infection were indicated by public TCR beta signatures.

Whole-study findings and limits: Frequencies of public TCR beta families were cumulated, and this identified carriers of CMV plus the relevant HLA. The study found HLA-C-restricted CMV-specific TCR beta clonotypes dominating the ex vivo response.

Sequenced here: cultured CD8+ T cells from PBMCs, sampled from culture after CMV antigen stimulation. The chain joins TRBV28 to TRBJ2-7, with TRBD2 as a possible D gene (7 bases). The clonotype comes from a human donor in good health (CMV status not recorded). Some clones in this sample may be carry-over from other donors' samples. CDR3 DNA sequence: TGTGCCAGCAGCTTGAGGCGGGGGCCCCCCTACGAGCAGTACGTC. The encoded protein is CASSLRRGPPYEQYV.